Shown below are 20 T cell receptor beta chains from a single sample sequenced in a study of blood T cell repertoires in COVID-19. Sequencing used immunoSEQ multiplex PCR; TCRdb keeps in-frame clones, though not all of them. This table holds some 95,000 clones, over 60% found once. Sample: peripheral blood. These receptors all come from a man between 70 and 80 years old with acute or convalescent COVID-19.

On this clone itself: Germline is not matched at one junction end, which may reflect a read error. In DNA, the CDR3 is TGTGCCAGCAATGAATGGGGGGGGCGGAGCACTGAAGCTTTCTTT. Translation: CASNEWGGRSTEAFF. The gene calls are TRBV25-1 and TRBJ1-1; TRBD1 might be the D (6 bases). The CDR3 covers 15 residues. Germline CDR1 and CDR2: MGHDK and SYGVNS. The full variable domain, in which reference TRBV25-1 and TRBJ1-1 provide the parts outside the CDR3, is EADIYQTPRYLVIGTGKKITLECSQTMGHDKMYWYQQDPGMELHLIHYSYGVNSTEKGDLSSESTVSRIRTEHFPLTLESARPSHTSQYLCASNEWGGRSTEAFFGQGTRLTVV.

The rearrangement links TRBV9 to TRBJ1-5; D is possibly TRBD1 (5 bases). Germline V gives CDR1 SGDLS, CDR2 YYNGEE. The CDR3 has 14 amino acids. V lost 3 bases, J lost 2 bases, and 9 bases lay in between. The CDR3 loop is CASSAGQGNQPQHF. The CDR3 DNA sequence: TGTGCCAGCAGCGCCGGACAAGGCAATCAGCCCCAGCATTTT.

This sequence joins TRBV2 and TRBJ1-5, with D perhaps TRBD1 (6 bases). CDR1 is SNHLY and CDR2 is FYNNEI in the germline V gene. The CDR3 is made up of 14 amino acids. Trimming took off 4 bases at V and 5 bases at J, with 12 bases between the two ends. The CDR3 bases are TGTGCCAGCAGTGGACAGGTGGTCGATCAGCCCCAGCATTTT. It codes for CASSGQVVDQPQHF.

V gene TRBV28 combines with J gene TRBJ1-2; D unresolved. V was trimmed by 6 bases and J by 5 bases, leaving 10 bases between them. The CDR3 covers 12 residues. Germline V gene data show CDR1 as MDHEN and CDR2 as SYDVKM. The CDR3 loop reads CASRLTEYGYTF. The CDR3 DNA sequence: TGTGCCAGCAGACTCACAGAATATGGCTACACCTTC.

Only one count was recorded for this clone. The chain links TRBV5-1 to TRBJ1-2; a possible D gene is TRBD1 (5 bases). Trimming took off 0 bases at V and 1 base at J, with 10 bases between the two ends. The CDR3 covers 15 residues. Germline V gene lookup returns CDR1 SGHRS and CDR2 YFSETQ. This CDR3 reads CASSLGLTVNYGYTF. CDR3 DNA sequence: TGCGCCAGCAGCTTGGGATTGACAGTTAACTATGGCTACACCTTC. Full variable domain (missing parts from reference TRBV5-1 and TRBJ1-2): KAGVTQTPRYLIKTRGQQVTLSCSPISGHRSVSWYQQTPGQGLQFLFEYFSETQRNKGNFPGRFSGRQFSNSRSEMNVSTLELGDSALYLCASSLGLTVNYGYTFGSGTRLTVV.

The rearrangement links TRBV10-2 to TRBJ2-7, with 8 nucleotides matching TRBD1. Germline V gene data show CDR1 as WSHSY and CDR2 as SAAADI. The V segment lost 4 bases and the J segment 3 bases; nucleotides outside the gene matches: 8. The CDR3 contains 15 residues. The CDR3 bases are TGCGCCAGCAGTGCCGACAGGGGAACCTACTACGAGCAGTACTTC. It is translated as CASSADRGTYYEQYF.

This clone has a handful of counts. The gene calls are TRBV11-3 and TRBJ2-3; no definite D call. V was pared by 1 base and J by 0 bases, with 5 bases between. From germline, CDR1 is SGHNT and CDR2 YENEEA. This CDR3 has 14 residues. This CDR3 is CASSLAASTDTQYF. The CDR3 DNA follows: TGTGCCAGCAGCTTAGCCGCGAGCACAGATACGCAGTATTTT.

CDR3 sequence: CASSPDSRNTEAFF. Written as DNA, the CDR3 is TGCGCCAGCAGCCCGGACAGTCGGAACACTGAAGCTTTCTTT. This sequence joins TRBV5-1 and TRBJ1-1; tentative D call: TRBD1 (6 bases). CDR1 is SGHRS, CDR2 YFSETQ, per germline. The CDR3 spans 14 residues. V lost 4 bases and J 1 base, leaving 11 bases between the germline ends.

The chain is built from TRBV5-6 and TRBJ1-6; TRBD1 might be the D (6 bases). The ends were cut back, 4 bases at V and 10 bases at J, with 15 bases in the middle. Germline V lookup: CDR1 SGHDT, CDR2 YYEEEE. The CDR3 is 14 residues long. This chain's CDR3 is CASSTNLQGSPLHF. CDR3 bases: TGTGCCAGCAGCACCAACTTACAGGGATCACCCCTCCACTTT.

The chain carries TRBV7-3 and TRBJ2-3; tentative D call: TRBD2 (5 bases). Looked up from germline, CDR1 is SGHTA and CDR2 is FQGTGA. Trimming removed 2 bases at V and 4 bases at J, with 10 bases between. The CDR3 totals 14 residues. CDR3 in amino acids: CASSLSLVSDTQYF. The CDR3 bases are TGTGCCAGCAGCTTATCACTAGTCTCAGATACGCAGTATTTT.

The rearrangement links TRBV18 to TRBJ2-7, with 7 bases fitting TRBD1. V lost 6 bases to trimming and J lost 1 base; unmatched junction nucleotides: 6. CDR3 size: 14 residues. Germline CDR1 reads KGHSH; CDR2 reads LQKENI. The CDR3 bases are TGTGCCAGCTCTCCTCGGGACAGATCCTACGAGCAGTACTTC. Amino acid sequence: CASSPRDRSYEQYF.

J is TRBJ2-1 and V is TRBV30, with a tentative D call TRBD1 (5 bases). Germline V gene sequence: CDR1 GTSNPN, CDR2 SVGIG (reference sequence). CDR3 size: 11 residues. Trimming removed 5 bases at V and 10 bases at J, with 12 bases between. CDR3 amino acids: CAWSPGYEQFF. The DNA for the CDR3 is TGTGCCTGGTCACCAGGGTACGAGCAGTTCTTC.

The rearrangement uses TRBV7-6 and TRBJ2-3; D not certain. This CDR3 region has 16 residues. Germline V gene data show CDR1 as SGHVS and CDR2 as FNYEAQ. Trimming left V 5 bases short and J 2 bases short, with 17 bases between. The CDR3 DNA follows: TGTGCCAGCAGCCCCTTCAGGTCAGAAGACACAGATACGCAGTATTTT. It encodes CASSPFRSEDTDTQYF.

This rearrangement joins TRBV19 to TRBJ2-1; TRBD1 agrees at 10 bases. The ends lost 5 bases at V and 3 bases at J; junction bases unmatched: 1. Germline CDR1 reads LNHDA; CDR2 reads SQIVND (reference sequence). This CDR3 comprises 14 residues. The CDR3 DNA reads as TGTGCCAGTAGTGGGACAGGGGTCTACAATGAGCAGTTCTTC. Protein sequence: CASSGTGVYNEQFF.

This clone was seen only a few times. V is TRBV7-9 and J is TRBJ1-2; 8 positions match TRBD1. The germline CDR1 and CDR2 sequences are SEHNR and FQNEAQ (reference sequence). The CDR3 contains 15 residues. After removal of 5 bases from V and 5 bases from J, the junction contained 10 bases not matched to a gene. CDR3 loop: CASSEPGQDIYGYTF. The CDR3 nucleotides read TGTGCCAGCAGCGAACCGGGACAGGATATATATGGCTACACCTTC.

This rearrangement joins TRBV2 to TRBJ1-5, with a possible D match to TRBD1 (6 bases). V shed 3 bases and J shed 5 bases, with 14 bases lying between them. Germline-derived CDR1 and CDR2 are SNHLY and FYNNEI. There are 15 residues in the CDR3. DNA of the CDR3: TGTGCCAGCAGTGACTTACAGGGTAGAGATCAGCCCCAGCATTTT. This translates into CASSDLQGRDQPQHF.

This clone was counted a single time. This sequence joins TRBV4-1 and TRBJ2-2; TRBD1 aligns across 9 bases. CDR3 length: 16 amino acids. With 4 bases clipped from V and 0 bases from J, the junction kept 3 bases outside the gene matches. From germline, CDR1 is MGHRA and CDR2 YSYEKL. The CDR3 coding sequence is TGCGCCAGCAGCCCAGACAGGGGGACGAACACCGGGGAGCTGTTTTTT. This encodes CASSPDRGTNTGELFF.

This clone was seen a handful of times. The chain joins TRBV4-2 to TRBJ1-1, with 7 bases fitting TRBD1. V was pared by 2 bases and J by 7 bases, with 10 bases of the junction left unmatched. This CDR3 spans 15 amino acids. The germline CDR1 and CDR2 sequences are LGHNA and YNFKEQ. The CDR3 DNA sequence: TGTGCCAGCAGCCAACCAGACAGGGTCCCCGGTGAAGCTTTCTTT. Amino acids: CASSQPDRVPGEAFF.

In DNA form, the CDR3 reads TGTGCCAGCAGTTCGATAGGACAGGGTGTGACGAGGGCTGAAGCTTTCTTT. Its protein product is CASSSIGQGVTRAEAFF. The V call is TRBV27, the J call TRBJ1-1; 8 bases are a match to TRBD1. The CDR3 covers 17 residues. V was pared by 4 bases and J by 6 bases, with 16 bases of the junction left unmatched. The germline gives CDR1 MNHEY, CDR2 SMNVEV (reference sequence).

The table lists this clone with a few counts. This rearrangement joins TRBV2 to TRBJ1-5; unclear D gene. With 3 bases removed from V and 3 bases from J, the gap between germline ends came to 9 bases. This CDR3 is built from 14 residues. In germline, CDR1 is SNHLY, CDR2 FYNNEI. The chain's CDR3 is CASSEEGTNQPQHF. CDR3 sequence (DNA): TGTGCCAGCAGTGAGGAGGGTACCAATCAGCCCCAGCATTTT.